The 14 T cell receptor beta chains presented below share a single source sample, sequenced in a study of molecular identifiers for immune sequencing clone quantification. TCRdb re-derived calls from the PCR reads in MiXCR, one entry per CDR3 protein. The sample has hundreds of thousands of distinct CDR3 sequences; about 25% are singletons. The sequencing input was naive CD8+ T cells from blood, with Jurkat cell RNA spiked in. Indicated subset: FACS-sorted CD8+CD4-CCR7+CD45RA+ naive T cells. These receptor sequences come from a human donor in good health. Some libraries in this study had Jurkat cell RNA spiked in.

This clonotype was seen repeatedly, ten times or more. The J gene is TRBJ2-7, the V gene TRBV20-1; TRBD2 aligns across 13 bases. Germline loops: CDR1 DFQATT, CDR2 SNEGSKA (reference sequence). This CDR3 region has 16 residues. The J segment lost 2 bases and the V segment lost 0 bases, leaving 4 bases of the junction unmatched. CDR3 in DNA: TGCAGTGCTAGAGACCCCGGGACTAGCGGGACCTACGAGCAGTACTTC. This codes for CSARDPGTSGTYEQYF.

This clonotype was seen repeatedly, ten times or more. The V call is TRBV28, the J call TRBJ2-4; D not resolved. Trimming cost V 3 bases and J 4 bases, with 13 bases left between them. Germline V CDR1 and CDR2: MDHEN, SYDVKM. CDR3 length equals 15 residues. The DNA of the CDR3 is TGTGCCAGCAGTTTTACCGATACGCTGAAAAACATTCAGTACTTC. Translation gives CASSFTDTLKNIQYF. Using reference TRBV28 and TRBJ2-4 for the parts outside the CDR3, the full variable domain is DVKVTQSSRYLVKRTGEKVFLECVQDMDHENMFWYRQDPGLGLRLIYFSYDVKMKEKGDIPEGYSVSREKKERFSLILESASTNQTSMYLCASSFTDTLKNIQYFGAGTRLSVL.

The chain joins TRBV15 to TRBJ2-2; 9 bases match TRBD2. This CDR3 contains 14 residues. The V and J ends lost 1 base and 7 bases, in that order; junction bases with no gene match: 1. The germline gives CDR1 LNHNV, CDR2 YYDKDF (reference sequence). CDR3 sequence reads: CATSRGAGGGELFF. The CDR3 DNA follows: TGTGCCACCAGCAGAGGAGCGGGGGGCGGGGAGCTGTTTTTT.

The sample holds a few counts of this clonotype. This chain links TRBV6-6 with TRBJ2-7; D uncertain. The CDR3 has 14 residues. CDR1 and CDR2 (germline): MNHNY, SVGAGI (reference sequence). Trimming left V 9 bases short and J 2 bases short, with 17 bases between. The CDR3 region has the DNA TGTGCCAGAATGCCACAGAGTTCGGCCTACGAGCAGTACTTC. This translates into CARMPQSSAYEQYF.

This clonotype was detected only a few times. The chain combines TRBV20-1 with TRBJ1-2; D is uncertain. Per the germline V gene, CDR1 is DFQATT and CDR2 is SNEGSKA (reference sequence). The CDR3 spans 14 residues. With 5 bases removed from V and 0 bases from J, the gap between germline ends came to 13 bases. The CDR3 nucleotides read TGCAGTGCTGAAGGACGGATAGCTAACTATGGCTACACCTTC. Its translation: CSAEGRIANYGYTF.

This clonotype was observed at least ten times. Lacking the conserved final phenylalanine or tryptophan, this CDR3 likely reflects a read error. No DNA is shown, since the ends of the CDR3 on it are uncertain; the CDR3 is the one TCRdb lists. J is TRBJ1-2 and V is TRBV29-1; TRBD1 reflects the table's D call only, with no check against the DNA. The CDR3 adds up to 8 amino acids, both ends counted. CDR1 is SQVTM and CDR2 is ANQGSEA in the germline V gene. The CDR3 is CSVESGQL.

This clonotype was seen only a few times. A much larger clonotype is one base distant, so this may be a read error. This chain joins TRBV4-3 and TRBJ2-7; D possibly corresponds to TRBD1 (5 bases). Deletions cut 1 base from V and 3 bases from J, with 7 bases between. From germline, CDR1 is LGHNA and CDR2 YSLEER. The CDR3 spans 13 residues. CDR3 region: CASSQGQNYEQYF. The CDR3 DNA sequence: TGCGCCAGCAGCCAAGGACAGAACTACGAGCAGTACTTC.

This clonotype was detected a few times. V gene TRBV28 combines with J gene TRBJ2-1; 16 bases line up with TRBD2. The CDR3 contains 17 residues. The V and J ends lost 3 bases and 9 bases, in that order; junction bases with no gene match: 8. CDR1 is MDHEN, CDR2 SYDVKM, per germline. CDR3 protein: CASSFSPGLAGGSEQFF. The CDR3 DNA follows: TGTGCCAGCAGTTTCTCCCCGGGACTAGCGGGAGGGAGTGAGCAGTTCTTC.

The V call is TRBV20-1, the J call TRBJ2-3; 8 positions agree with TRBD2. The ends lost 0 bases at V and 0 bases at J; junction bases unmatched: 11. Germline assignment: CDR1 DFQATT and CDR2 SNEGSKA (reference sequence). This CDR3 contains 18 residues. CDR3 nucleotides: TGCAGTGCTAGAGACCCAGCGGGGGTCTTACCTAGCACAGATACGCAGTATTTT. Translating it yields CSARDPAGVLPSTDTQYF.

There are many counts of this clonotype. This chain uses TRBV6-2 or TRBV6-3 with TRBJ2-7, with TRBD2 as a possible D gene (6 bases). V lost 8 bases and J lost 3, with 11 bases in between. Germline-derived CDR1 and CDR2 are MNHEY and SVGEGT. The CDR3 is 12 residues long. The CDR3 coding sequence is TGTGCCAGCTCGGTCGGGAGCTACGAGCAGTACTTC. Translating it yields CASSVGSYEQYF.

There are many counts of this clonotype. The chain has TRBV6-2 or TRBV6-3 and TRBJ2-7; D may be TRBD1 or TRBD2 (5 bases each). The germline V and J ends were trimmed by 4 bases and 3 bases, with 7 bases remaining between them. There are 12 residues in the CDR3. CDR1 and CDR2 (germline): MNHEY, SVGEGT. CDR3 sequence reads: CASSWDVYEQYF. As DNA, the CDR3 is TGTGCCAGCAGTTGGGACGTCTACGAGCAGTACTTC.

The table lists this clonotype with many counts. This sequence joins TRBV5-1 and TRBJ1-1; D is undetermined. Germline V CDR1 and CDR2: SGHRS, YFSETQ. This CDR3 is 16 amino acids long. The ends were cut back, 0 bases at V and 3 bases at J, with 15 bases in the middle. CDR3 in DNA: TGCGCCAGCAGCTTGGGGCTGGGTAGTGGTGACACTGAAGCTTTCTTT. Protein product: CASSLGLGSGDTEAFF.

This clonotype turned up a few times. The chain has TRBV7-3 and TRBJ2-1, with TRBD2 matching over 11 bases. This CDR3 spans 15 amino acids. J was trimmed by 9 bases and V by 2 bases; bases with no gene match: 6. Looked up from germline, CDR1 is SGHTA and CDR2 is FQGTGA. CDR3 sequence reads: CASSLLAGGGGEQFF. The CDR3 nucleotides read TGTGCCAGCAGCTTACTAGCGGGAGGAGGCGGTGAGCAGTTCTTC.

This clonotype was counted at least ten times. V and J are TRBV12-3 or TRBV12-4 and TRBJ2-1, with D perhaps matching TRBD2 (6 bases). Trimming took 3 bases from V and 7 from J, leaving 7 bases between them. The CDR3 covers 12 residues. The CDR3 here is CASSFSGNEQFF. The CDR3 nucleotides are TGTGCCAGCAGTTTCAGCGGGAATGAGCAGTTCTTC.